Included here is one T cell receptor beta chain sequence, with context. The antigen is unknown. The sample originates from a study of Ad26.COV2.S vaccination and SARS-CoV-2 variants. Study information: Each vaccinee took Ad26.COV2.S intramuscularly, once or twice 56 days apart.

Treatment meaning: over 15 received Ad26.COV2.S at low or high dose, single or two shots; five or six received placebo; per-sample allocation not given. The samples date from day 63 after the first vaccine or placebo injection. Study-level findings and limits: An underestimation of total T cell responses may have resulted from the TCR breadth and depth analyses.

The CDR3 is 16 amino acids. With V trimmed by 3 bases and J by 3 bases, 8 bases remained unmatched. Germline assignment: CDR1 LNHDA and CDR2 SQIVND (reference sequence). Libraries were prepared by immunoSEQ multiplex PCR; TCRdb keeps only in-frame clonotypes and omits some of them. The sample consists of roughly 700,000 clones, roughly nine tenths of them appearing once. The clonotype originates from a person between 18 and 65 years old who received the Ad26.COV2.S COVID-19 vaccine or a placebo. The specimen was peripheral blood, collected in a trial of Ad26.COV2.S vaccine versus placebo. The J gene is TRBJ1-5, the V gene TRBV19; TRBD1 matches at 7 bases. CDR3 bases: TGTGCCAGTAGTATCAGGGGGGGCATGGACAATCAGCCCCAGCATTTT. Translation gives CASSIRGGMDNQPQHF. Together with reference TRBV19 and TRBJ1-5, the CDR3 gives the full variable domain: DGGITQSPKYLFRKEGQNVTLSCEQNLNHDAMYWYRQDPGQGLRLIYYSQIVNDFQKGDIAEGYSVSREKKESFPLTVTSAQKNPTAFYLCASSIRGGMDNQPQHFGDGTRLSIL.